This TCR beta chain was obtained from a study of OX40 agonist ivuxolimab in advanced cancers. Turning to the study itself: Patients' therapy was ivuxolimab, an antibody that acts as an agonist of OX40 (CD134). Recorded diagnoses for dose-escalation patients were hepatocellular carcinoma, melanoma, renal cell or head and neck cancer.

Here immunoSEQ multiplex PCR was the method, and the copy in TCRdb shows in-frame clones only, minus some. The repertoire holds around 150,000 clones, about nine tenths seen once, with about 1.1% in the top ten. Overall study findings and caveats: CD8+ T cells showed, on average, more clonal expansion than CD4+ cells. In the 0.1 to 3.0 mg/kg range, CD4+ and CD8+ blood T cells had expanded clonally by week 6.

In the case of this clone: Its antigen is currently unknown.

The germline gives CDR1 SGHVS, CDR2 FNYEAQ. The CDR3 runs to 17 residues. The germline V and J ends were trimmed by 1 base and 0 bases, with 16 bases remaining between them. The source of this sequence is an adult with an advanced solid tumor such as melanoma, head and neck, liver or kidney cancer. The gene calls are TRBV7-6 and TRBJ2-7; D may be TRBD1 (5 bases). Sequences were derived from CD4+ or CD8+ T cells sorted from blood, sampled in a trial of the OX40 agonist ivuxolimab. The CDR3 nucleotides read TGTGCCAGCAGCTTAGTTTCTTGGGGCGGTAGCTCCTACGAGCAGTACTTC. This sequence encodes CASSLVSWGGSSYEQYF.